This is a list of T cell receptor beta chains from one sample in a study of identical twins. TCRdb re-called the 5' RACE reads with MiXCR, one entry per CDR3 protein. The data hold 500,000 or so distinct CDR3 sequences, with about 20% observed a single time. These data were likewise used in another study, on T cells expressing NK-cell markers.

The sequenced material came from CD4+ T cells sorted from blood. Receptors were obtained from a woman between 18 and 30 years old in good health. Both conserved end residues are part of each CDR3. The D gene is left open where the match is weak. Clone size appears in some rows only: once, few, many, or a class for an expanded clone.

J gene | D gene | V gene | clone size | CDR3 DNA | CDR3 protein
TRBJ2-3 | . | TRBV25-1 | . | TGTGCCAGCAGTGAATATAGAGGGACCCGCACAGATACGCAGTATTTT | CASSEYRGTRTDTQYF
TRBJ2-7 | . | TRBV29-1 | . | TGCAGCGTTGGACGGGTAGCCTACGAGCAGTACTTC | CSVGRVAYEQYF
TRBJ1-1 | . | TRBV20-1 | few | TGCAGTGCCAGCGGGGAGATGAACACTGAAGCTTTCTTT | CSASGEMNTEAFF
TRBJ2-2 | . | TRBV5-1 | . | TGCGCCAGCTGTACCGGGCACCGGGCCGGGGAGCTGTTTTTT | CASCTGHRAGELFF
TRBJ2-3 | . | TRBV6-6 | few | TGTGCCAGCGAGAGCTACACAGATACGCAGTATTTT | CASESYTDTQYF
TRBJ2-1 | TRBD2 | TRBV18 | . | TGTGCCAGCTCACCACTAGGACCCGGGGGGAGCTCCTACAATGAGCAGTTCTTC | CASSPLGPGGSSYNEQFF
TRBJ2-3 | TRBD2 | TRBV6-1 | few | TGTGCCAGCAGTCGCCACACTAGCGGGAGGAGCACAGATACGCAGTATTTT | CASSRHTSGRSTDTQYF
TRBJ1-6 | . | TRBV6-4 | few | TGTGCCAGCAGTAAGGAGGGGTTGAATAATTCACCCCTCCACTTT | CASSKEGLNNSPLHF
TRBJ2-1 | TRBD2 | TRBV29-1 | many | TGCAGCGTTAGCGGAACCCTGTGGACTAGCGGGATCAACAATGAGCAGTTCTTC | CSVSGTLWTSGINNEQFF
TRBJ1-1 | . | TRBV2 | . | TGTGCCAGCGTCGGTGAGGGTGAAGCTTTCTTT | CASVGEGEAFF
TRBJ2-1 | TRBD1 | TRBV12-3/TRBV12-4 | many | TGTGCCAGCAGCCGGGGACAGTACAATGAGCAGTTCTTC | CASSRGQYNEQFF
TRBJ2-7 | TRBD2 | TRBV5-1 | few | TGCGCCAGCAGGCGACAGTTTAGCGGGAGTTCCCACGAGCAGTACTTC | CASRRQFSGSSHEQYF
TRBJ2-5 | . | TRBV5-4 | few | TGTGCCAGCAGCTTGTTGACCACTGTCGGGGGAGAGACCCAGTACTTC | CASSLLTTVGGETQYF
TRBJ2-7 | TRBD1 | TRBV7-9 | few | TGTGCCAGCGAAGCTTTTAATTGGGACAGAACCTACGAGCAGTACTTC | CASEAFNWDRTYEQYF
TRBJ1-2 | . | TRBV20-1 | few | TGCAGTGTCGAAAGGACGGATGGCTACACCTTC | CSVERTDGYTF
TRBJ1-2 | . | TRBV6-5 | . | TGTGCCAGCAGCTATCGAGACGGATATGGCTACACCTTC | CASSYRDGYGYTF
TRBJ2-3 | . | TRBV7-2 | many | TGTGCCAGCAGCTTAGCAGCGGCTAGCACAGATACGCAGTATTTT | CASSLAAASTDTQYF
TRBJ1-1 | . | TRBV6-6 | few | TGTGCCAGCCTCCCCGGGGGCGGCACTGAAGCTTTCTTT | CASLPGGGTEAFF
TRBJ2-3 | . | TRBV10-1 | . | TGCGCCAGCAGTGAGTCCCCCACAGATACGCAGTATTTT | CASSESPTDTQYF
TRBJ2-2 | . | TRBV27 | . | TGTGCCAGCAGTTTGTTCCGCGCGAACACCGGGGAGCTGTTTTTT | CASSLFRANTGELFF
TRBJ2-4 | . | TRBV12-3/TRBV12-4 | . | TGTGCCAGCAGTTTATCCCCCGAGGGGAGTCAGTACTTC | CASSLSPEGSQYF
TRBJ2-4 | TRBD1 | TRBV20-1 | . | TGCAGTGCTATACGCCGGGACAGGGGTAGGGCCAAAAACATTCAGTACTTC | CSAIRRDRGRAKNIQYF
TRBJ2-1 | . | TRBV21-1 | . | TGTGCCAGCAGCAAATCAAAGTTCTTC | CASSKSKFF
TRBJ2-1 | . | TRBV6-5 | few | TGTGCCAGCAGTTCAGCACTTGAGCAGTTCTTC | CASSSALEQFF
TRBJ2-2 | . | TRBV12-3/TRBV12-4 | . | TGTGCCAGCAGTCCTCTGGGGGGGGGCCCCGGGGAGCTGTTTTTT | CASSPLGGGPGELFF
TRBJ2-4 | . | TRBV6-1 | . | TGTGCCAGCAGTGACAGCTTAACTAAAAACATTCAGTACTTC | CASSDSLTKNIQYF
TRBJ2-3 | TRBD2 | TRBV20-1 | . | TGCAGTGCCGTGGTAGCGGGGGGGGGAGATACGCAGTATTTT | CSAVVAGGGDTQYF
TRBJ1-2 | . | TRBV6-1 | . | TGTGCCAGCAGCTCGAAGAGCGTAATTGGCTACACCTTC | CASSSKSVIGYTF
TRBJ2-7 | . | TRBV11-2 | few | TGTGCCAGCAGCCCTGGCCTCAAGGAAGAGCAGTACTTC | CASSPGLKEEQYF
TRBJ1-5 | TRBD1 | TRBV6-1 | few | TGTGCCAGCAGGCGACAGGGGGCGGATCAGCCCCAGCATTTT | CASRRQGADQPQHF
TRBJ1-1 | . | TRBV25-1 | few | TGTGCCAGCAGGTCGCCGTGGGGAGCTTTCTTT | CASRSPWGAFF
TRBJ2-1 | . | TRBV5-1 | . | TGCGCCAGCAGTCCGAGGGCGCGGGCGGAAAACAATGAGCAGTTCTTC | CASSPRARAENNEQFF
TRBJ1-5 | . | TRBV7-8 | . | TGTGCCAGCAGCTTAGTGAGTGGCAGGGTAGGCAATCAGCCCCAGCATTTT | CASSLVSGRVGNQPQHF
TRBJ2-1 | . | TRBV4-2 | . | TGTGCCAGCAGCCAAGCGCCCGACGGGAGCAATGAGCAGTTCTTC | CASSQAPDGSNEQFF
TRBJ1-5 | TRBD1 | TRBV20-1 | few | TGCAGTGCTAGAGATCCGGACAGGGCCGTGGAGCCCCAGCATTTT | CSARDPDRAVEPQHF
TRBJ2-3 | TRBD2 | TRBV6-1 | . | TGTGCCAGCACCCAGGGACTAGCCGAAGATACGCAGTATTTT | CASTQGLAEDTQYF
TRBJ2-3 | . | TRBV7-9 | . | TGTGCCAGCAGCTCCCGGGCTCCGGAAGCAGATACGCAGTATTTT | CASSSRAPEADTQYF
TRBJ2-3 | . | TRBV7-7 | . | TGTGCTAGCAAAGCGTCCTTTGTCACAGATACGCAGTATTTT | CASKASFVTDTQYF
TRBJ2-7 | TRBD2 | TRBV10-3 | few | TGTGCCACAGTGCGGGGGATGGATTCCGAGCAGTACTTC | CATVRGMDSEQYF
TRBJ1-1 | TRBD1 | TRBV11-3 | few | TGTGCCAGCAGCTTCCCAGGGGGCACTGAAGCTTTCTTT | CASSFPGGTEAFF
TRBJ2-3 | . | TRBV20-1 | . | TGCAGTGCTAGAAGTGGCAGGGGCGGCGCAGATACGCAGTATTTT | CSARSGRGGADTQYF
TRBJ2-7 | . | TRBV29-1 | many | TGCAGCGTTGAAAGGGGCGGCAGCTACGAGCAGTACTTC | CSVERGGSYEQYF
TRBJ2-1 | . | TRBV2 | few | TGTGCCAGCTCCCGCCTGGGCGCCAGCTCCTACAATGAGCAGTTCTTC | CASSRLGASSYNEQFF
TRBJ2-1 | . | TRBV5-8 | . | TGTGCCAGCAGCTTTTACAGGGTGAGCGAGCAGTTCTTC | CASSFYRVSEQFF
TRBJ2-3 | . | TRBV12-3/TRBV12-4 | few | TGTGCCAGCAGTTTAGACCTAGCGCGCACAGATACGCAGTATTTT | CASSLDLARTDTQYF